This T cell receptor (beta chain) was captured in a study of blood T cells in healthy people across ages. On the study more broadly: Researchers report that template switching captured about one barcoded beta molecule per two T cells.

A second about 6 to 12 cycle PCR used barcoded and J-beta primers. Each cDNA was tagged by a template-switch adaptor containing 12 random nucleotides. One entry per CDR3 protein results from TCRdb running MiXCR on the 5' RACE reads. The sample lists 1.5 million to 2 million distinct CDR3 sequences, around 48% seen once, with approximately 2.1% in the top ten. This CDR3 has 13 residues. V lost 4 bases and J 10 bases, leaving 15 bases between the germline ends. Germline V gene sequence: CDR1 SGDLS, CDR2 YYNGEE. The sequence came from a woman aged 40 to 55 in good health. This chain connects TRBV9 to TRBJ2-1; D is possibly TRBD1 (5 bases). The material sequenced was blood. The CDR3 here is CASSPQGSQEQFF. The CDR3 DNA reads TGTGCCAGCAGCCCTCAGGGCTCCCAAGAGCAGTTCTTC. Complete variable domain (other parts from reference TRBV9 and TRBJ2-1): DSGVTQTPKHLITATGQRVTLRCSPRSGDLSVYWYQQSLDQGLQFLIQYYNGEERAKGNILERFSAQQFPDLHSELNLSSLELGDSALYFCASSPQGSQEQFFGPGTRLTVL.